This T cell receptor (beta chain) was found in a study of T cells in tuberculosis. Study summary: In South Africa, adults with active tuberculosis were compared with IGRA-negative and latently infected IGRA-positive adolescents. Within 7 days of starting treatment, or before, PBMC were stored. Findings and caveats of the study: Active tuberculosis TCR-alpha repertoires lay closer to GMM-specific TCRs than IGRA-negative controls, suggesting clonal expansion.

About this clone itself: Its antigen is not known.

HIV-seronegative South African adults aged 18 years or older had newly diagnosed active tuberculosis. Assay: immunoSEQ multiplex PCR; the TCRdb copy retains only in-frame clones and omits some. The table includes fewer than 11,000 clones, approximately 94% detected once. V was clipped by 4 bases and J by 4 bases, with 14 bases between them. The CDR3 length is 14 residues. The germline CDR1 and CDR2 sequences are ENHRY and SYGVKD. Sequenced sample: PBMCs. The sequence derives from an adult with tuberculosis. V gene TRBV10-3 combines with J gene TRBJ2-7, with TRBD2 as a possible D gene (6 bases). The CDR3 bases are TGTGCCATCAGTGTTAGGGACGGGAGATACGAGCAGTACTTC. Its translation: CAISVRDGRYEQYF.